A selection of T cell receptor beta chains follows, all from one sample in a study of control samples from healthy donors and cancer patients. Repertoires were generated with immunoSEQ multiplex PCR, while TCRdb's copy carries only in-frame clones and drops some. The repertoire holds 100,000 to 150,000 clones, with roughly 90% as singletons. The specimen sequenced was blood. These TCRs come from a woman between 50 and 59 years old in good health. Both conserved end residues are part of each CDR3. The order of the fields is J gene, V gene, CDR3 protein.

j_gene: TRBJ2-7; v_gene: TRBV9; CDR3aa: CASSAHPTGAYEQYF
j_gene: TRBJ1-2; v_gene: TRBV6-5; CDR3aa: CASRRNREHYGYTF
j_gene: TRBJ1-5; v_gene: TRBV19; CDR3aa: CASRGGANQPQHF
j_gene: TRBJ1-1; v_gene: TRBV2; CDR3aa: CASKIQGGTAYTEAFF
j_gene: TRBJ1-2; v_gene: TRBV28; CDR3aa: CASSTPYPGQDNYGYTF
j_gene: TRBJ2-3; v_gene: TRBV6-5; CDR3aa: CASSYSISPSDTQYF
j_gene: TRBJ2-7; v_gene: TRBV11-2; CDR3aa: CASSLDRLAYEQYF
j_gene: TRBJ1-5; v_gene: TRBV2; CDR3aa: CASSEFEGRQPQHF
j_gene: TRBJ2-1; v_gene: TRBV19; CDR3aa: CASSIIKRSTYNEQFF
j_gene: TRBJ2-3; v_gene: TRBV9; CDR3aa: CASSLTSGGADTQYF
j_gene: TRBJ1-4; v_gene: TRBV14; CDR3aa: CASSAPLGKLFF
j_gene: TRBJ1-5; v_gene: TRBV12-3/TRBV12-4; CDR3aa: CASSRQEDQPQHF
j_gene: TRBJ2-5; v_gene: TRBV29-1; CDR3aa: CSGRTGGETQYF
j_gene: TRBJ2-1; v_gene: TRBV7-9; CDR3aa: CASSTLAAPYNEQFF
j_gene: TRBJ2-1; v_gene: TRBV6-6; CDR3aa: CASSLLWGNEQFF
j_gene: TRBJ1-1; v_gene: TRBV5-1; CDR3aa: CASSSWTGRAEAFF
j_gene: TRBJ1-1; v_gene: TRBV4-1; CDR3aa: CASSQNDGAHTEAFF
j_gene: TRBJ1-2; v_gene: TRBV28; CDR3aa: CASRPYRENYGYTF
j_gene: TRBJ1-3; v_gene: TRBV5-5; CDR3aa: CASSLDPIRGSGNTIYF
j_gene: TRBJ2-5; v_gene: TRBV19; CDR3aa: CASSMATGLIVTRETQYF
j_gene: TRBJ1-4; v_gene: TRBV2; CDR3aa: CASRQIEKLFF
j_gene: TRBJ1-2; v_gene: TRBV28; CDR3aa: CASSTTSRGYTF
j_gene: TRBJ1-1; v_gene: TRBV7-9; CDR3aa: CASSLGGAPGEAFF
j_gene: TRBJ1-1; v_gene: TRBV24-1; CDR3aa: CATSDAQGAKTEAFF
j_gene: TRBJ1-4; v_gene: TRBV12-3/TRBV12-4; CDR3aa: CASSAGGTKLFF
j_gene: TRBJ1-1; v_gene: TRBV11-2; CDR3aa: CASSLTGTGMVGEAFF
j_gene: TRBJ1-1; v_gene: TRBV25-1; CDR3aa: CASRDREGTEAFF
j_gene: TRBJ1-1; v_gene: TRBV7-9; CDR3aa: CASSSTGLRGGTEAFF
j_gene: TRBJ1-2; v_gene: TRBV20-1; CDR3aa: CSAGQDGYTF
j_gene: TRBJ1-1; v_gene: TRBV25-1; CDR3aa: CASSEISGEAFF
j_gene: TRBJ2-2; v_gene: TRBV24-1; CDR3aa: CATSDHGLAGAQGELFF
j_gene: TRBJ2-2; v_gene: TRBV10-3; CDR3aa: CAISESTRGELFF
j_gene: TRBJ1-2; v_gene: TRBV11-2; CDR3aa: CASSLGRDRGGYTF
j_gene: TRBJ1-1; v_gene: TRBV2; CDR3aa: CASRVDTGFTEAFF
j_gene: TRBJ2-7; v_gene: TRBV19; CDR3aa: CASSIGSGAYEQYF
j_gene: TRBJ1-4; v_gene: TRBV29-1; CDR3aa: CSVGSGFEKLFF
j_gene: TRBJ2-3; v_gene: TRBV7-6; CDR3aa: CASSQRHADTQYF
j_gene: TRBJ2-1; v_gene: TRBV14; CDR3aa: CASSRPDTENNEQFF
j_gene: TRBJ2-1; v_gene: TRBV15; CDR3aa: CATSRDPGGALDEQFF
j_gene: TRBJ1-2; v_gene: TRBV18; CDR3aa: CATSADTYGYTF
j_gene: TRBJ2-2; v_gene: TRBV7-8; CDR3aa: CASSIFGQGGPELFF
j_gene: TRBJ2-5; v_gene: TRBV6-1; CDR3aa: CASSEGRGGETQYF
j_gene: TRBJ2-7; v_gene: TRBV7-8; CDR3aa: CASSFLATEQYF
j_gene: TRBJ2-1; v_gene: TRBV3-1/TRBV3-2; CDR3aa: CASSRWDRDNEQFF
j_gene: TRBJ2-5; v_gene: TRBV18; CDR3aa: CASSPRGPETQYF
j_gene: TRBJ1-1; v_gene: TRBV28; CDR3aa: CASSLLTGGNTEAFF